This TCR beta chain was sequenced for a study of blood T cell repertoires in COVID-19. About the study: Donors in the United States, Italy and Spain gave samples during acute or convalescent COVID-19.

The repertoire was sequenced with immunoSEQ multiplex PCR; TCRdb's copy has only in-frame clones and lacks some. In the table there are over 100,000 clones, about 89% of which are singletons. With V trimmed by 1 base and J by 0 bases, 5 bases remained unmatched. The length of the CDR3 is 17 residues. Germline CDR1 LGHNA, CDR2 YNFKEQ. What was sequenced was peripheral blood. The rearrangement joins TRBV4-2 to TRBJ2-4; 8 nucleotides align to TRBD2. The receptor comes from a man in his fifties or sixties with COVID-19, enrolled during active disease. CDR3 sequence reads: CASSQAGLALAKNIQYF. The CDR3, as DNA: TGTGCCAGCAGCCAAGCCGGACTAGCTCTAGCCAAAAACATTCAGTACTTC.